This is a list of T cell receptor beta chains from one sample in a study of blood T cell repertoires in COVID-19. TCRdb's table, derived via immunoSEQ multiplex PCR, lists solely in-frame clones and lacks some. This table holds 360,000 or so clones, 75% to 90% found once. Sequences were obtained from PBMCs or T cells enriched from blood (not recorded which). The receptors stem from a woman aged 45-60 years who had recovered from COVID-19. The CDR3 runs from the conserved cysteine through the conserved F or W. The D gene is left open where the match is weak. Where a row states a size, it is once, few, many or the class of an expanded clone; other rows omit it.

d_gene: TRBD1; j_gene: TRBJ1-2; abundance: .; v_gene: TRBV19; CDR3aa: CASMDRGILNYGYTF; CDR3nt: TGTGCCAGTATGGACAGGGGTATTTTAAACTATGGCTACACCTTC
d_gene: .; j_gene: TRBJ1-2; abundance: .; v_gene: TRBV3-1/TRBV3-2; CDR3aa: CASSLGQPSGGGYTF; CDR3nt: TGTGCCAGCAGTCTAGGACAGCCCTCTGGTGGTGGCTACACCTTC
d_gene: TRBD2; j_gene: TRBJ2-7; abundance: once; v_gene: TRBV20-1; CDR3aa: CSASREDEQYF; CDR3nt: TGCAGTGCTAGCCGGGAGGACGAGCAGTACTTC
d_gene: .; j_gene: TRBJ2-3; abundance: .; v_gene: TRBV6-5; CDR3aa: CASTNPGLGTDTQYF; CDR3nt: TGTGCCAGCACCAACCCGGGACTCGGGACAGATACGCAGTATTTT
d_gene: .; j_gene: TRBJ1-5; abundance: .; v_gene: TRBV3-1/TRBV3-2; CDR3aa: CASSQAGSDQPQHF; CDR3nt: TGTGCCAGCAGCCAAGCAGGGTCCGATCAGCCCCAGCATTTT
d_gene: TRBD1; j_gene: TRBJ2-5; abundance: .; v_gene: TRBV6-5; CDR3aa: CASSYSNRGQETQYF; CDR3nt: TGTGCCAGCAGTTACTCGAACAGGGGACAAGAGACCCAGTACTTC
d_gene: TRBD1; j_gene: TRBJ1-5; abundance: .; v_gene: TRBV7-2; CDR3aa: CASSLRGQNSNQPQHF; CDR3nt: TGTGCCAGCAGCTTAAGGGGGCAGAATAGCAATCAGCCCCAGCATTTT
d_gene: TRBD1; j_gene: TRBJ1-1; abundance: .; v_gene: TRBV7-3; CDR3aa: CASSSSPRGTEAFF; CDR3nt: TGTGCCAGCAGCTCGAGTCCCAGGGGGACTGAAGCTTTCTTT
d_gene: .; j_gene: TRBJ2-5; abundance: .; v_gene: TRBV5-1; CDR3aa: CASSLENPGIETQYF; CDR3nt: TGCGCCAGCAGCTTGGAGAACCCAGGGATAGAGACCCAGTACTTC
d_gene: .; j_gene: TRBJ1-1; abundance: .; v_gene: TRBV18; CDR3aa: CASSPGGNTEAFF; CDR3nt: TGTGCCAGCTCCCCCGGGGGGAACACTGAAGCTTTCTTT
d_gene: TRBD2; j_gene: TRBJ2-7; abundance: few; v_gene: TRBV27; CDR3aa: CASSLSRRGTSGGSLGEQYF; CDR3nt: TGTGCCAGCAGTTTATCAAGGAGAGGGACTAGCGGGGGCTCCTTGGGCGAGCAGTACTTC
d_gene: .; j_gene: TRBJ1-1; abundance: .; v_gene: TRBV30; CDR3aa: CAWSVSGGEKAFF; CDR3nt: TGTGCCTGGAGTGTATCGGGGGGAGAGAAAGCTTTCTTT
d_gene: TRBD1; j_gene: TRBJ1-2; abundance: .; v_gene: TRBV3-1/TRBV3-2; CDR3aa: CASSHDQLPTGRYGYTF; CDR3nt: TGTGCCAGCAGCCACGATCAGCTTCCGACAGGGAGATATGGCTACACCTTC
d_gene: .; j_gene: TRBJ2-7; abundance: .; v_gene: TRBV9; CDR3aa: CASSVGWGVYEQYF; CDR3nt: TGTGCCAGCAGCGTAGGGTGGGGGGTCTACGAGCAGTACTTC
d_gene: TRBD2; j_gene: TRBJ2-3; abundance: .; v_gene: TRBV7-9; CDR3aa: CASQTSGTDTQYF; CDR3nt: TGTGCCAGCCAGACTAGCGGCACAGATACGCAGTATTTT
d_gene: TRBD1; j_gene: TRBJ1-1; abundance: .; v_gene: TRBV4-3; CDR3aa: CASSHQGQRNEAFF; CDR3nt: TGCGCCAGCAGCCACCAGGGACAGCGCAATGAAGCTTTCTTT
d_gene: .; j_gene: TRBJ1-4; abundance: .; v_gene: TRBV2; CDR3aa: CASRVQGSNEKLFF; CDR3nt: TGTGCCAGCAGGGTACAGGGATCTAATGAAAAACTGTTTTTT
d_gene: .; j_gene: TRBJ1-5; abundance: large; v_gene: TRBV4-1; CDR3aa: CASSDQGHSNQPQHF; CDR3nt: TGCGCCAGCAGCGATCAGGGACATAGCAATCAGCCCCAGCATTTT
d_gene: TRBD2; j_gene: TRBJ2-2; abundance: .; v_gene: TRBV7-7; CDR3aa: CASSLGPAGGPTGELFF; CDR3nt: TGTGCTAGCAGCTTAGGCCCAGCGGGGGGTCCCACCGGGGAGCTGTTTTTT
d_gene: .; j_gene: TRBJ1-1; abundance: .; v_gene: TRBV6-2/TRBV6-3; CDR3aa: CASSFYDRKGGEAFF; CDR3nt: TGTGCCAGCAGTTTCTACGACAGGAAAGGGGGTGAAGCTTTCTTT
d_gene: .; j_gene: TRBJ2-1; abundance: .; v_gene: TRBV29-1; CDR3aa: CSVQNSGHSYNEQFF; CDR3nt: TGCAGCGTTCAAAACTCGGGACATTCATACAATGAGCAGTTCTTC
d_gene: .; j_gene: TRBJ2-7; abundance: .; v_gene: TRBV27; CDR3aa: CASSLAPYEQYF; CDR3nt: TGTGCCAGCAGTTTGGCCCCCTACGAGCAGTACTTC
d_gene: TRBD1; j_gene: TRBJ1-1; abundance: .; v_gene: TRBV5-1; CDR3aa: CASSEGQGEAFF; CDR3nt: TGCGCCAGCAGCGAGGGACAGGGGGAAGCTTTCTTT
d_gene: .; j_gene: TRBJ1-5; abundance: .; v_gene: TRBV4-1; CDR3aa: CASSQEGPLRSSNQPQHF; CDR3nt: TGCGCCAGCAGCCAAGAGGGGCCACTAAGGAGTAGCAATCAGCCCCAGCATTTT
d_gene: .; j_gene: TRBJ2-1; abundance: .; v_gene: TRBV4-2; CDR3aa: CASSTTPGSSYNEQFF; CDR3nt: TGTGCCAGCAGCACCACCCCGGGGAGCTCCTACAATGAGCAGTTCTTC
d_gene: .; j_gene: TRBJ1-5; abundance: .; v_gene: TRBV7-9; CDR3aa: CASSTGTPGSPQHF; CDR3nt: TGTGCCAGCAGCACGGGGACACCAGGTTCGCCCCAGCATTTT
d_gene: TRBD2; j_gene: TRBJ2-1; abundance: .; v_gene: TRBV14; CDR3aa: CASSQDLSGGVHEQFF; CDR3nt: TGTGCCAGCAGCCAAGATCTTAGCGGGGGGGTTCATGAGCAGTTCTTC
d_gene: .; j_gene: TRBJ2-5; abundance: .; v_gene: TRBV7-3; CDR3aa: CASSLYGVGETQYF; CDR3nt: TGTGCCAGCAGCTTATACGGGGTGGGAGAGACCCAGTACTTC
d_gene: TRBD1; j_gene: TRBJ1-2; abundance: .; v_gene: TRBV5-4; CDR3aa: CASSLPRAGQGGNGYTF; CDR3nt: TGTGCCAGCAGCCTACCCCGGGCGGGACAGGGAGGGAATGGCTACACCTTC
d_gene: .; j_gene: TRBJ2-1; abundance: .; v_gene: TRBV9; CDR3aa: CASSVSTYEQFF; CDR3nt: TGTGCCAGCAGCGTATCGACATATGAGCAGTTCTTC
d_gene: .; j_gene: TRBJ1-6; abundance: .; v_gene: TRBV3-1/TRBV3-2; CDR3aa: CASSLTGTIPPLHF; CDR3nt: TGTGCCAGCAGCCTGACAGGTACAATTCCACCCCTCCACTTT
d_gene: .; j_gene: TRBJ1-3; abundance: .; v_gene: TRBV27; CDR3aa: CASRTRGAGNTIYF; CDR3nt: TGTGCCAGCAGGACCAGGGGTGCTGGAAACACCATATATTTT
d_gene: TRBD1; j_gene: TRBJ1-5; abundance: .; v_gene: TRBV18; CDR3aa: CASSPSDRGGNQPQHF; CDR3nt: TGTGCCAGCTCACCAAGCGACAGGGGAGGCAATCAGCCCCAGCATTTT
d_gene: .; j_gene: TRBJ2-1; abundance: .; v_gene: TRBV3-1/TRBV3-2; CDR3aa: CASSLWGDLIYNEQFF; CDR3nt: TGTGCCAGCAGTCTTTGGGGGGACTTAATCTACAATGAGCAGTTCTTC
d_gene: TRBD1; j_gene: TRBJ2-2; abundance: .; v_gene: TRBV19; CDR3aa: CASSIRQGSLNTGELFF; CDR3nt: TGTGCCAGTAGTATCCGACAGGGAAGCCTGAACACCGGGGAGCTGTTTTTT
d_gene: .; j_gene: TRBJ2-5; abundance: .; v_gene: TRBV7-2; CDR3aa: CASSPLPGGTQETQYF; CDR3nt: TGTGCCAGCAGCCCCCTCCCGGGGGGCACTCAAGAGACCCAGTACTTC
d_gene: .; j_gene: TRBJ1-2; abundance: .; v_gene: TRBV6-2/TRBV6-3; CDR3aa: CASSLAPGGYTF; CDR3nt: TGTGCCAGCAGTTTGGCCCCTGGCGGCTACACCTTC
d_gene: TRBD1; j_gene: TRBJ1-1; abundance: .; v_gene: TRBV5-1; CDR3aa: CASSFETGWSTEAFF; CDR3nt: TGCGCCAGCAGCTTCGAGACAGGGTGGAGCACTGAAGCTTTCTTT
d_gene: TRBD1; j_gene: TRBJ1-2; abundance: .; v_gene: TRBV5-6; CDR3aa: CASSLELTGARVYTF; CDR3nt: TGTGCCAGCAGCTTGGAATTGACAGGGGCTCGAGTCTACACCTTC
d_gene: .; j_gene: TRBJ2-1; abundance: once; v_gene: TRBV4-1; CDR3aa: CASSQEPTTGPPYNEQFF; CDR3nt: TGCGCCAGCAGCCAAGAGCCTACTACGGGTCCACCCTACAATGAGCAGTTCTTC
d_gene: .; j_gene: TRBJ1-6; abundance: .; v_gene: TRBV6-5; CDR3aa: CASRTGQLYSPLHF; CDR3nt: TGTGCCAGCAGGACGGGACAACTTTATTCACCCCTCCACTTT
d_gene: TRBD2; j_gene: TRBJ2-3; abundance: .; v_gene: TRBV3-1/TRBV3-2; CDR3aa: CASSPRLAPADTQYF; CDR3nt: TGTGCCAGCAGTCCACGACTAGCCCCCGCAGATACGCAGTATTTT